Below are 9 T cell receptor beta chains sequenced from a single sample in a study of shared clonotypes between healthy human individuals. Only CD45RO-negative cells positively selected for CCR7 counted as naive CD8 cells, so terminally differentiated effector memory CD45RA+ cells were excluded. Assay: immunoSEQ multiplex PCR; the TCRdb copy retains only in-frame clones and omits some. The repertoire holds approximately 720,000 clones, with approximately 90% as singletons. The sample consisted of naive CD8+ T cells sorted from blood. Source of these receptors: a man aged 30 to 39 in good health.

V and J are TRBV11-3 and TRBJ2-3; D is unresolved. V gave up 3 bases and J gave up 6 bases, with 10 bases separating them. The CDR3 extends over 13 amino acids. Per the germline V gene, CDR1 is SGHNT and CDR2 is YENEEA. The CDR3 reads CASSFADSDTQYF. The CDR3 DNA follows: TGTGCCAGCAGCTTCGCAGACTCTGATACGCAGTATTTT. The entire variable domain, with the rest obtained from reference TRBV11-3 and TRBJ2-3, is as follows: EAGVVQSPRYKIIEKKQPVAFWCNPISGHNTLYWYLQNLGQGPELLIRYENEEAVDDSQLPKDRFSAERLKGVDSTLKIQPAELGDSAVYLCASSFADSDTQYFGPGTRLTVL.

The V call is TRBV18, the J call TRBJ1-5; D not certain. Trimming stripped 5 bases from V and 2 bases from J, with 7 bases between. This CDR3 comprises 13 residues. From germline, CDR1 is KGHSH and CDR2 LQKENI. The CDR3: CASSDAGNQPQHF. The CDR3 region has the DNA TGTGCCAGCTCAGATGCCGGCAATCAGCCCCAGCATTTT.

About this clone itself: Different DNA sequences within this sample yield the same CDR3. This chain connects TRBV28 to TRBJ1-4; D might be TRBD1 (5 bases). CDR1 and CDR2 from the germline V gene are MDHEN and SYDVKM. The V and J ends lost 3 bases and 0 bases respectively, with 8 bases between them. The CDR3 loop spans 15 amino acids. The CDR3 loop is CASSLGVATNEKLFF. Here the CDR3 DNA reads TGTGCCAGCAGTTTGGGGGTTGCAACTAATGAAAAACTGTTTTTT. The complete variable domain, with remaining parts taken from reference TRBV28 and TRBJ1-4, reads DVKVTQSSRYLVKRTGEKVFLECVQDMDHENMFWYRQDPGLGLRLIYFSYDVKMKEKGDIPEGYSVSREKKERFSLILESASTNQTSMYLCASSLGVATNEKLFFGSGTQLSVL.

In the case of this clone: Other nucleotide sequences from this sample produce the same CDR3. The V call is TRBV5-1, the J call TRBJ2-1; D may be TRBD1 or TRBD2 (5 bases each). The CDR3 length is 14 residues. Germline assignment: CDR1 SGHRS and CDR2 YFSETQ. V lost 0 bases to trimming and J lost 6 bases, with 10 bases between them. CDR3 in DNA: TGCGCCAGCAGCTTGGGGGGACCAGTCAATGAGCAGTTCTTC. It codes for CASSLGGPVNEQFF.

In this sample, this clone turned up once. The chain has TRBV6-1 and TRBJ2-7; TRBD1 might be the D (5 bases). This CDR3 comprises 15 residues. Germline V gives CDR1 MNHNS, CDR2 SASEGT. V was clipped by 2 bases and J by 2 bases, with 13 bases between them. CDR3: CASSERGAGPYEQYF. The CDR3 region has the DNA TGTGCCAGCAGTGAAAGGGGTGCAGGTCCCTACGAGCAGTACTTC.

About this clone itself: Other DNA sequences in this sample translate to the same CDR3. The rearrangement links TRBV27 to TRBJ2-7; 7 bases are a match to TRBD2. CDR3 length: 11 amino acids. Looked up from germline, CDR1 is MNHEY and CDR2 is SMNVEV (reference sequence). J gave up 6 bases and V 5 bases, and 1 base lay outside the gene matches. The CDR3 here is CASSTGGEQYF. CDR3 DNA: TGTGCCAGCAGTACGGGGGGCGAGCAGTACTTC.

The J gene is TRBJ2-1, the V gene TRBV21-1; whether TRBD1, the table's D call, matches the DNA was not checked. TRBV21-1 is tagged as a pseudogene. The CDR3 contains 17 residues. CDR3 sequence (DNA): TGTGCCAGCAGCCTCCCCCGCCGGCGTGACAGGGGCAATGAGCAGTTCTTC. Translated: CASSLPRRRDRGNEQFF.

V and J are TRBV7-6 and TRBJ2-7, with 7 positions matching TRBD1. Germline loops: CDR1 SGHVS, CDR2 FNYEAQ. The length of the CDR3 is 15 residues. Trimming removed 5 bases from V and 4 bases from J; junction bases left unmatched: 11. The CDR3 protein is CASSQHRDRLYEQYF. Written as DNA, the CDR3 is TGTGCCAGCAGCCAACACCGGGACAGACTTTACGAGCAGTACTTC.

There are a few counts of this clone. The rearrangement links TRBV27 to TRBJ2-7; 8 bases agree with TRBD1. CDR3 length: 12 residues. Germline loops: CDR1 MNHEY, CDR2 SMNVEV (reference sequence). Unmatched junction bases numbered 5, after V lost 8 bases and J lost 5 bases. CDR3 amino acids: CASWTGRDEQYF. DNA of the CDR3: TGTGCCAGCTGGACAGGGCGGGACGAGCAGTACTTC.